This T cell receptor (beta chain) originates from a study of T cell responses to AZD1222 COVID-19 vaccine. This CDR3 has 14 amino acids. V shed 5 bases and J shed 1 base, with 11 bases lying between them. Germline lookup yields CDR1 LNHDA and CDR2 SQIVND (reference sequence). Some clones are missing from TCRdb's copy, which holds only in-frame ones; the method was immunoSEQ multiplex PCR. This table holds roughly 180,000 clones, approximately 92% found once. The receptor's source is an adult who received the MenACWY meningococcal vaccine as a control. This rearrangement joins TRBV19 to TRBJ1-1, with D maybe TRBD1 (5 bases). The specimen was peripheral blood, collected 28 days after the second dose of the MenACWY control vaccine. The DNA for the CDR3 is TGTGCCAGTAGTGCGGGACGGAGGAACACTGAAGCTTTCTTT. The encoded protein is CASSAGRRNTEAFF.